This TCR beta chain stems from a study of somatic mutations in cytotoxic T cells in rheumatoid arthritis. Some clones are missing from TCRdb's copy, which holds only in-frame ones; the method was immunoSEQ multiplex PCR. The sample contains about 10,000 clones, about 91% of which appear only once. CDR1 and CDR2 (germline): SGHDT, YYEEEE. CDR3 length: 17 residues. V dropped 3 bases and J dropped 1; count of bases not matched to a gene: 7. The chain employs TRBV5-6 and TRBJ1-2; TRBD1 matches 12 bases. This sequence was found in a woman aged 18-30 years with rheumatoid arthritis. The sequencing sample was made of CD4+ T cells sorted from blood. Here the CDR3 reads CASSSPGQGAGNYGYTF. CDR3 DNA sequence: TGTGCCAGCAGCTCCCCGGGACAGGGGGCGGGTAACTATGGCTACACCTTC.